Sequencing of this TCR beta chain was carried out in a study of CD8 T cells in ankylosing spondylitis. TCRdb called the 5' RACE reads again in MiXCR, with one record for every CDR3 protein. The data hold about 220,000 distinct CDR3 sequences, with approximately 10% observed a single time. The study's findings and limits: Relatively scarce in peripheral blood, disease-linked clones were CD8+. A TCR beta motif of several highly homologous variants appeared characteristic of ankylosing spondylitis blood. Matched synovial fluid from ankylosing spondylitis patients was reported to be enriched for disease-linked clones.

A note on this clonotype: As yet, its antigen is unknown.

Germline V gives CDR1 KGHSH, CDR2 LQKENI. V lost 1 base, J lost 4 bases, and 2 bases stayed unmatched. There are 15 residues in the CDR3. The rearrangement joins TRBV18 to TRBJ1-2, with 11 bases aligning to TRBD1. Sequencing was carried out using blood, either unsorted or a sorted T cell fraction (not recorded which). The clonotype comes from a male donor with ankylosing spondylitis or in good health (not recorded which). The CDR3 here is CASSPRTGGSYGYTF. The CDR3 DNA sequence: TGTGCCAGCTCACCACGGACAGGGGGCTCCTATGGCTACACCTTC.